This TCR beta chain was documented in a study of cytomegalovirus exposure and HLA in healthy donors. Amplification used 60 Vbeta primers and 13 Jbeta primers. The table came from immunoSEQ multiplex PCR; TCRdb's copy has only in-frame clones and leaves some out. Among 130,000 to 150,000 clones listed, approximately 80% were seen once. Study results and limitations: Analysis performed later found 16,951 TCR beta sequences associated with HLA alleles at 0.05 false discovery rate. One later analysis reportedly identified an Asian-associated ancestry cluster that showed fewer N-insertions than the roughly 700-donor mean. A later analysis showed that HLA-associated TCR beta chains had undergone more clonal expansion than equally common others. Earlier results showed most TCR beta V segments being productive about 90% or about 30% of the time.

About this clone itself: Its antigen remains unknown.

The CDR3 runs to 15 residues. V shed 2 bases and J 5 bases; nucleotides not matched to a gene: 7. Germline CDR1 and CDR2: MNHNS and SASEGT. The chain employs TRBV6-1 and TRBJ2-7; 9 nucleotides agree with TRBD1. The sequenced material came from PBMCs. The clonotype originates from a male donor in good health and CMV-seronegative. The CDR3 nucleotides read TGTGCCAGCAGTGAACCGGGACAGGGTTTGAACGAGCAGTACTTC. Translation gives CASSEPGQGLNEQYF.